The source of this TCR beta chain is a study of cytomegalovirus exposure and HLA in healthy donors. Study conclusions and caveats: Further analysis, carried out later, found HLA-associated TCR beta chains more clonally expanded than equally common other chains. Later findings reportedly placed an Asian-associated ancestry cluster below the approximately 650-donor mean for N-insertions.

This CDR3 is 17 amino acids long. CDR1 and CDR2 (germline): SGHTS, YDEGEE. V was trimmed by 0 bases and J by 0 bases, leaving 10 bases between them. About this clone itself: Antigen: not known.

PCR employed 60 Vbeta and 13 Jbeta primers. The data were produced by immunoSEQ multiplex PCR, yet TCRdb's version contains in-frame clones alone and is incomplete. The table records roughly 98,000 clones, about 81% of them present only once. The sequence was obtained from a man in his forties or fifties in good health and CMV-seronegative. The sequenced material came from PBMCs. This chain connects TRBV5-8 to TRBJ2-6; possible D gene TRBD1, 5 bases. Written as DNA, the CDR3 is TGTGCCAGCAGCTTGGAGGCAGGGCTCTCTGGGGCCAACGTCCTGACTTTC. This codes for CASSLEAGLSGANVLTF.